This T cell receptor (beta chain) is drawn from a study of metastatic and nonmetastatic thyroid tumors. Study context: Samples came from malignant and benign thyroid patients, and repertoires were compared across blood and tumor or nodule tissue. Study outcomes and limitations: As reported, TCR beta diversity in blood and tumor was significantly higher in malignant thyroid tumors than in benign nodules.

This clone was counted only a few times. As yet, its antigen is unknown. TCRdb re-clonotyped the PCR reads through MiXCR. Found here are 30,000 to 45,000 clones, around 28% of them singletons; the top ten hold about 11%. Germline CDR1 is MNHEY and CDR2 is SVGEGT. V gave up 0 bases and J gave up 6 bases; unmatched junction bases: 4. The CDR3 is 15 amino acids. There were no patients who had received any treatment before thyroid surgery. The sequence was obtained from a male donor with papillary thyroid cancer or a benign thyroid nodule (not recorded which). Some clones in this sample may be carry-over from other donors' samples. The chain recombines TRBV6-2 or TRBV6-3 with TRBJ2-2; 7 bases are shared with TRBD2. Input material: blood. CDR3 DNA: TGTGCCAGCAGTTACTCGTGGGGAGGGCCCGGGGAGCTGTTTTTT. As protein: CASSYSWGGPGELFF.